A single sample gave rise to the 32 T cell receptor beta chains below, sequenced in a study of T cells expressing NK-cell markers. TCRdb reprocessed the 5' RACE reads, keeping one entry per CDR3 protein, no DNA. The sample data list 440,000 or so distinct CDR3 sequences. The sequencing sample was made of blood T cells: a sorted CD56 or NKG2C T cell subset, CD4+ or CD8+ T cells, or bulk PBMC T cells (not recorded which). Receptors were obtained from a woman between 18 and 70 years old in good health.

This chain joins TRBV12-3 or TRBV12-4 and TRBJ1-4; there is no DNA to check the TCRdb D call of TRBD1. This CDR3 is 16 amino acids long. This CDR3 reads CASSPPHRGQGEKLFF.

This chain connects TRBV4-3 to TRBJ1-2; with no DNA, the TCRdb D assignment of TRBD1 cannot be verified. The germline V gene encodes CDR1 LGHNA and CDR2 YSLEER. The length of the CDR3 is 16 residues. CDR3 sequence: CASSQPIPGTDYGYTF.

The chain is built from TRBV6-5 and TRBJ2-5. The CDR3 is 15 amino acids. Germline V gene data show CDR1 as MNHEY and CDR2 as SVGAGI. The CDR3 reads CASSYTRQVQETQYF.

The rearrangement joins TRBV7-3 to TRBJ2-3; TCRdb indicates TRBD1, and absent DNA this call remains unverified. From germline, CDR1 is SGHTA and CDR2 FQGTGA. The CDR3 runs 17 residues. CDR3 loop: CASSLGLGRGPTDTQYF.

The chain couples TRBV12-3 or TRBV12-4 to TRBJ2-5; the D call from TCRdb, TRBD1, cannot be confirmed without DNA. CDR3 size: 14 residues. The CDR3 loop reads CASSTKMSLETQYF.

V usage is TRBV12-3 or TRBV12-4 and J usage is TRBJ1-4; TCRdb reports TRBD1, a call that lacks DNA to check it against. There are 16 residues in the CDR3. The CDR3 protein is CASSLNRGGTNEKLFF.

V gene TRBV10-3 combines with J gene TRBJ2-1. This CDR3 has 16 amino acids. Germline V gene lookup returns CDR1 ENHRY and CDR2 SYGVKD. This CDR3 reads CAISGNLRTGVDEQFF.

This chain links TRBV20-1 with TRBJ2-1; as DNA is missing, the TRBD1 call by TCRdb cannot be tested. CDR1 DFQATT and CDR2 SNEGSKA come from the germline V gene (reference sequence). CDR3 length: 14 residues. CDR3 region: CSAGSHLWGNEQFF.

The chain's CDR3 is CASSARQGVSTDTQYF. The chain couples TRBV27 to TRBJ2-3; the D gene TCRdb calls, TRBD1, cannot be checked with no DNA. The germline V gene encodes CDR1 MNHEY and CDR2 SMNVEV (reference sequence). The CDR3 is 16 amino acids.

V usage is TRBV10-3 and J usage is TRBJ1-5. The CDR3 length is 12 residues. The V gene's germline CDR1 is ENHRY and CDR2 SYGVKD. This chain's CDR3 is CATGGGDQPQHF.

The gene calls are TRBV20-1 and TRBJ1-5; without DNA, the TCRdb call of TRBD1 cannot be checked. Germline V gene lookup returns CDR1 DFQATT and CDR2 SNEGSKA (reference sequence). This CDR3 has 16 residues. This CDR3 is CSASRTRTYSNQPQHF.

The rearrangement uses TRBV2 and TRBJ2-5. There are 15 residues in the CDR3. Germline CDR1 is SNHLY and CDR2 is FYNNEI. The CDR3 loop reads CASSDSGTVERTQYF. The variable domain in full, completed from reference TRBV2 and TRBJ2-5, reads EPEVTQTPSHQVTQMGQEVILRCVPISNHLYFYWYRQILGQKVEFLVSFYNNEISEKSEIFDDQFSVERPDGSNFTLKIRSTKLEDSAMYFCASSDSGTVERTQYFGPGTRLLVL.

The chain uses TRBV28 and TRBJ1-5. CDR3 size: 16 residues. Germline CDR1 and CDR2: MDHEN and SYDVKM. The chain's CDR3 is CASSFSGRDSNQPQHF.

This chain uses TRBV5-1 with TRBJ2-3; as DNA is missing, the TRBD2 call by TCRdb cannot be tested. The CDR3 has 14 amino acids. Germline values: CDR1 SGHRS, CDR2 YFSETQ. The CDR3 is CASSKRADTDTQYF.

This chain links TRBV7-2 with TRBJ2-3. This CDR3 has 16 amino acids. The V gene's germline CDR1 is SGHTA and CDR2 FQGNSA. The CDR3 is CASSLGLASITDTQYF. Full variable domain (rest looked up from reference TRBV7-2 and TRBJ2-3): GAGVSQSPSNKVTEKGKDVELRCDPISGHTALYWYRQSLGQGLEFLIYFQGNSAPDKSGLPSDRFSAERTGGSVSTLTIQRTQQEDSAVYLCASSLGLASITDTQYFGPGTRLTVL.

The V gene is TRBV19, the J gene TRBJ2-7; TCRdb's D gene call, TRBD2, goes unchecked for lack of DNA. This CDR3 has 14 amino acids. Germline V gene data show CDR1 as LNHDA and CDR2 as SQIVND (reference sequence). CDR3 in amino acids: CASSEGRSSYEQYF.

This sequence joins TRBV5-5 and TRBJ2-3. The germline V gene encodes CDR1 SGHKS and CDR2 YYEKEE (reference sequence). CDR3 length equals 17 residues. The CDR3 spells CASSLAGIQTSTDTQYF.

V gene TRBV14 combines with J gene TRBJ2-7. CDR1 is SGHDN and CDR2 is FVKESK in the germline V gene. The CDR3 is 12 amino acids. The CDR3 reads CASSQISYEQYF.

The genes are TRBV5-4 and TRBJ2-1; the D gene TCRdb calls, TRBD2, cannot be checked with no DNA. The CDR3 is made up of 16 amino acids. The germline V gene has CDR1 SGHNT and CDR2 YYREEE (reference sequence). CDR3 sequence: CASSWGGGLEYNEQFF.

The chain joins TRBV29-1 to TRBJ1-4. Germline V gene sequence: CDR1 SQVTM, CDR2 ANQGSEA. The CDR3 is 12 residues long. CDR3 residues: CSVVGPNEKLFF.

CDR3 protein: CASSLAASNQPQHF. The genes are TRBV5-4 and TRBJ1-5. This CDR3 has 14 residues. Germline CDR1 SGHNT, CDR2 YYREEE (reference sequence).

The V call is TRBV7-9, the J call TRBJ1-1; TCRdb returns TRBD1, unconfirmable since there is no DNA. This CDR3 spans 15 amino acids. Germline V gives CDR1 SEHNR, CDR2 FQNEAQ (reference sequence). CDR3 in amino acids: CASSLEGGWNTEAFF.

V gene TRBV9 combines with J gene TRBJ1-2; TCRdb returns TRBD1, unconfirmable since there is no DNA. The CDR3 loop spans 14 amino acids. Looked up from germline, CDR1 is SGDLS and CDR2 is YYNGEE. The CDR3 loop is CATPKRTARLTYTF.

V usage is TRBV7-2 and J usage is TRBJ2-5; the TCRdb D gene call, TRBD1, has no DNA to confirm it. The germline V gene encodes CDR1 SGHTA and CDR2 FQGNSA. This CDR3 has 13 residues. The CDR3 is CASSFGTSGAQYF.

The chain uses TRBV29-1 and TRBJ2-1; TCRdb picks TRBD2, but there is no DNA to check that call. Germline CDR1 SQVTM, CDR2 ANQGSEA. The CDR3 totals 13 residues. CDR3 in amino acids: CSCSAGGRSEQFF.

CDR3 sequence: CASSEYWATEAFF. The chain couples TRBV10-1 to TRBJ1-1. The CDR3 has 13 amino acids. The germline V gene has CDR1 WNHNN and CDR2 SYGVQD (reference sequence).

The chain combines TRBV12-3 or TRBV12-4 with TRBJ1-1. The CDR3 is made up of 12 amino acids. The CDR3 is CASSLGSSEAFF.

The J gene is TRBJ1-2, the V gene TRBV12-3 or TRBV12-4. The CDR3 is made up of 13 amino acids. The CDR3 sequence is CASTPAGSYGYTF.

The chain has TRBV20-1 and TRBJ1-2; the D gene TCRdb calls, TRBD1, cannot be checked with no DNA. The CDR3 loop spans 14 amino acids. Germline V gene data show CDR1 as DFQATT and CDR2 as SNEGSKA (reference sequence). This chain's CDR3 is CSALRGGGNYGYTF.

V and J are TRBV12-3 or TRBV12-4 and TRBJ2-1; TCRdb calls TRBD2, which cannot be checked without DNA. This CDR3 region has 15 residues. The CDR3 loop reads CASINGASGLNEQFF.

This chain joins TRBV20-1 and TRBJ2-2; with no DNA, the TCRdb D assignment of TRBD2 cannot be verified. The CDR3 consists of 16 residues. Germline V gene data show CDR1 as DFQATT and CDR2 as SNEGSKA (reference sequence). The CDR3 protein is CSARVLAGVHTGELFF.

The V gene is TRBV5-5, the J gene TRBJ2-2. There are 17 residues in the CDR3. CDR1 is SGHKS and CDR2 is YYEKEE in the germline V gene (reference sequence). CDR3 sequence: CASSLVGLAINTGELFF.